Below, 22 T cell receptor beta chains from the same sample are listed, as sequenced in a study of T-cell memory formation after mild COVID-19. TCRdb used MiXCR to reprocess the 5' RACE reads, holding one entry per CDR3 protein. The repertoire has a few hundred thousand distinct CDR3 sequences, more than 20% of them found once; the top ten carry roughly 8.7%. Sample: PBMCs or a T cell subset sorted from them (not recorded which). Receptors originate from an adult woman who had mild COVID-19 (a few samples of this study predate the infection). Cell type and time point are not known.

The gene calls are TRBV13 and TRBJ2-7; 7 bases agree with TRBD2. V lost 5 bases to trimming and J lost 3 bases; unmatched junction nucleotides: 13. The CDR3 has 16 residues. The V gene's germline CDR1 is PRHDT and CDR2 FYEKMQ (reference sequence). The CDR3: CASSVISGKALYEQYF. In nucleotides, the CDR3 is TGTGCCAGCAGCGTTATAAGCGGGAAGGCCCTCTACGAGCAGTACTTC. Combining the CDR3 with reference TRBV13 and TRBJ2-7 gives the whole variable domain AAGVIQSPRHLIKEKRETATLKCYPIPRHDTVYWYQQGPGQDPQFLISFYEKMQSDKGSIPDRFSAQQFSDYHSELNMSSLELGDSALYFCASSVISGKALYEQYFGPGTRLTVT.

The chain couples TRBV29-1 to TRBJ2-4; D is perhaps TRBD1 or TRBD2 (6 bases each). The germline V gene encodes CDR1 SQVTM and CDR2 ANQGSEA. V lost 3 bases, J lost 5 bases, and 11 bases lay in between. The CDR3 loop spans 13 amino acids. The CDR3 reads CSVEHGGENIQYF. CDR3 in DNA: TGCAGCGTTGAGCACGGGGGCGAAAACATTCAGTACTTC.

This chain uses TRBV6-1 with TRBJ2-7, with 8 nucleotides matching TRBD2. Trimming took 4 bases from V and 1 from J; bases not matched to a gene: 6. Germline V gene sequence: CDR1 MNHNS, CDR2 SASEGT. CDR3 length: 15 amino acids. The CDR3 protein is CASSGGTSRSYEQYF. CDR3 nucleotide sequence: TGTGCCAGCAGTGGAGGGACTAGTAGATCCTACGAGCAGTACTTC.

The CDR3 here is CATSRPVGLAGGFEQFF. DNA of the CDR3: TGTGCCACCAGCAGACCCGTAGGACTAGCGGGGGGGTTTGAGCAGTTCTTC. The chain links TRBV15 to TRBJ2-1, with 15 bases lining up with TRBD2. The CDR3 totals 17 residues. The germline gives CDR1 LNHNV, CDR2 YYDKDF (reference sequence). Trimming removed 2 bases from V and 9 bases from J; junction bases left unmatched: 8.

This chain uses TRBV20-1 with TRBJ2-3; 9 bases fit TRBD2. This CDR3 is built from 15 residues. Losses at the gene ends were 0 bases for V and 4 bases for J; bases not matched to a gene: 5. Germline V gene sequence: CDR1 DFQATT, CDR2 SNEGSKA (reference sequence). In DNA, the CDR3 is TGCAGTGCTAGAGAGCGACTAGCGGCGTCAGATACGCAGTATTTT. Translating gives CSARERLAASDTQYF.

This chain joins TRBV9 and TRBJ2-3; 7 nucleotides agree with TRBD1. Germline trimming cut 0 bases from V and 6 bases from J; bases unmatched to any gene: 1. This CDR3 is built from 13 residues. Per germline, CDR1 SGDLS and CDR2 YYNGEE. The CDR3 protein is CASSVGDSDTQYF. CDR3 sequence (DNA): TGTGCCAGCAGCGTAGGGGACAGCGATACGCAGTATTTT. The full variable domain, in which reference TRBV9 and TRBJ2-3 provide the parts outside the CDR3, is DSGVTQTPKHLITATGQRVTLRCSPRSGDLSVYWYQQSLDQGLQFLIQYYNGEERAKGNILERFSAQQFPDLHSELNLSSLELGDSALYFCASSVGDSDTQYFGPGTRLTVL.

CDR3 residues: CASSSGTSGGQETQYF. In nucleotides, the CDR3 is TGTGCCAGCAGCTCCGGGACTAGCGGGGGCCAAGAGACCCAGTACTTC. J is TRBJ2-5 and V is TRBV7-9, with 14 bases that match TRBD2. Trimming removed 4 bases from V and 1 base from J; junction bases left unmatched: 2. Germline V CDR1 and CDR2: SEHNR, FQNEAQ (reference sequence). There are 16 residues in the CDR3.

The chain employs TRBV12-3 or TRBV12-4 and TRBJ2-7, with 9 nucleotides matching TRBD1. CDR3 length: 15 amino acids. Trimming at V came to 4 bases and at J to 1 base, leaving 5 bases not matched to a gene. The DNA of the CDR3 is TGTGCCAGCAGTTCCTCCGGGACAGGGTCCTACGAGCAGTACTTC. Residues: CASSSSGTGSYEQYF.

This clonotype showed up just a few times. The chain couples TRBV4-2 to TRBJ2-1; 8 bases are shared with TRBD2. With 2 bases clipped from V and 6 bases from J, the junction kept 12 bases outside the gene matches. The CDR3 length is 17 residues. The germline V gene has CDR1 LGHNA and CDR2 YNFKEQ. The CDR3 here is CASSQFAGTSGGNEQFF. In DNA, the CDR3 is TGTGCCAGCAGCCAATTCGCCGGGACTAGTGGCGGCAATGAGCAGTTCTTC.

This clonotype was detected many times. The chain is built from TRBV18 and TRBJ2-7; D is possibly TRBD2 (5 bases). Germline V CDR1 and CDR2: KGHSH, LQKENI. The CDR3 totals 12 residues. V dropped 8 bases and J dropped 7 bases, with 15 bases sitting between them. The CDR3 coding sequence is TGTGCCAGCAGCCCCGGCGGGTCTGAGCAGTACTTC. Encoded protein: CASSPGGSEQYF.

The sample holds a few counts of this clonotype. The J gene is TRBJ1-1, the V gene TRBV6-5, with a possible D match to TRBD1 (6 bases). V lost 5 bases, J lost 1 base, and 11 bases lay in between. The CDR3 contains 14 residues. Germline values: CDR1 MNHEY, CDR2 SVGAGI. This chain's CDR3 is CASSLRGQNTEAFF. For the CDR3, the DNA is TGTGCCAGCAGTCTCAGGGGCCAGAACACTGAAGCTTTCTTT.

The chain is built from TRBV5-6 and TRBJ2-1, with 8 bases matching TRBD2. Unmatched junction bases numbered 2, after V lost 1 base and J lost 14 bases. Germline V gene lookup returns CDR1 SGHDT and CDR2 YYEEEE. This CDR3 is built from 11 residues. The CDR3 region is CASSLNGREFF. CDR3 nucleotides: TGTGCCAGCAGCTTGAACGGGAGGGAGTTCTTC.

This clonotype was recorded a few times. The genes are TRBV24-1 and TRBJ2-5; 9 bases map to TRBD1. The CDR3 sequence is 16 residues long. Germline values: CDR1 KGHDR, CDR2 SFDVKD. The ends lost 3 bases at V and 5 bases at J; junction bases unmatched: 9. The CDR3 DNA follows: TGTGCCACCAGTGATCCCCCGGGACAGGGAATGGAGACCCAGTACTTC. This translates into CATSDPPGQGMETQYF.

There are a few counts of this clonotype. One junction end disagrees with the germline gene, perhaps due to a read error. The chain combines TRBV12-3 or TRBV12-4 with TRBJ2-3, with 8 bases aligning to TRBD2. This CDR3 contains 11 residues. DNA for the CDR3: TGTGCCAGCAGTGTAGCGGGATTCTTGCATTTT. This codes for CASSVAGFLHF.

V and J are TRBV7-9 and TRBJ2-3, with D perhaps TRBD2 (5 bases). Germline lookup yields CDR1 SEHNR and CDR2 FQNEAQ (reference sequence). Trimming cost V 1 base and J 4 bases, with 9 bases left between them. The CDR3 has 14 amino acids. The CDR3, as DNA: TGTGCCAGCAGCTTAGTGGTGGAGGCAGATACGCAGTATTTT. This sequence encodes CASSLVVEADTQYF.

The chain uses TRBV5-6 and TRBJ2-1; the match to TRBD2 covers 10 bases. The CDR3 is made up of 12 amino acids. Germline V gene lookup returns CDR1 SGHDT and CDR2 YYEEEE. With V trimmed by 1 base and J by 12 bases, 1 base remained unmatched. As DNA, the CDR3 is TGTGCCAGCAGCTTGACTAGCGGGATGCAGTTCTTC. As protein: CASSLTSGMQFF.

V gene TRBV18 combines with J gene TRBJ2-1, with D unclear. Trimming took 4 bases from V and 0 from J, leaving 7 bases between them. The CDR3 is made up of 14 amino acids. CDR1 and CDR2 from the germline V gene are KGHSH and LQKENI. The CDR3 DNA sequence: TGTGCCAGCTCACAACTCGGCTCCTACAATGAGCAGTTCTTC. Encoded protein: CASSQLGSYNEQFF. Full variable domain (remainder filled in from reference TRBV18 and TRBJ2-1): NAGVMQNPRHLVRRRGQEARLRCSPMKGHSHVYWYRQLPEEGLKFMVYLQKENIIDESGMPKERFSAEFPKEGPSILRIQQVVRGDSAAYFCASSQLGSYNEQFFGPGTRLTVL.

This rearrangement joins TRBV5-1 to TRBJ2-1; 8 positions match TRBD2. Germline V gene lookup returns CDR1 SGHRS and CDR2 YFSETQ. The CDR3 runs to 17 residues. Trimming cost V 0 bases and J 0 bases; bases outside gene matches: 5. The DNA for the CDR3 is TGCGCCAGCAGCTTGGAGGAGCGGGGGTTCTCCTACAATGAGCAGTTCTTC. Amino acids: CASSLEERGFSYNEQFF.

This clonotype was seen a handful of times. V is TRBV6-1 and J is TRBJ2-5; 9 bases line up with TRBD2. This CDR3 is 16 amino acids long. Germline loops: CDR1 MNHNS, CDR2 SASEGT. J was trimmed by 7 bases and V by 5 bases; bases with no gene match: 14. For the CDR3, the DNA is TGTGCCAGCAGTAGGGCCGGGACTAGCCGAGCTGGGACCCAGTACTTC. It yields the protein CASSRAGTSRAGTQYF.

There are a few counts of this clonotype. The chain's CDR3 is CASSQDRVEQYF. The CDR3 coding sequence is TGTGCCAGCAGCCAGGACAGGGTCGAGCAGTACTTC. V gene TRBV14 combines with J gene TRBJ2-7; 8 bases map to TRBD1. V was clipped by 3 bases and J by 6 bases; unmatched bases: 1. The CDR3 consists of 12 residues. From germline, CDR1 is SGHDN and CDR2 FVKESK.

The table lists this clonotype with a count of one. The V gene is TRBV12-3 or TRBV12-4, the J gene TRBJ2-1; tentatively, D is TRBD1 (6 bases). CDR3 length equals 13 residues. V was shortened by 6 bases and J by 5 bases, with 11 bases between the two germline ends. CDR3 in amino acids: CASSRQENNEQFF. The CDR3 bases are TGTGCCAGCAGCAGACAGGAAAACAATGAGCAGTTCTTC.

This clonotype was seen a handful of times. CDR3 region: CASSLAPTGATEAFF. The CDR3 nucleotides read TGCGCCAGCAGCTTGGCCCCGACAGGGGCGACTGAAGCTTTCTTT. The chain carries TRBV5-1 and TRBJ1-1; 8 nucleotides agree with TRBD1. The germline CDR1 and CDR2 sequences are SGHRS and YFSETQ. V shed 0 bases and J 5 bases; nucleotides not matched to a gene: 6. The CDR3 has 15 amino acids.